This T cell receptor beta chain was obtained from a study of T cell responses to AZD1222 COVID-19 vaccine. To note about this clone: The antigen remains unidentified.

Study conclusions and caveats: The sample set comprised mostly white British donors with more females, and clonal diversity was possibly underestimated.

Sequencing was performed with immunoSEQ multiplex PCR; in TCRdb, only in-frame clones are kept and a portion is missing. The sample lists roughly 100,000 clones; around 90% were seen once. The CDR3 has 13 amino acids. V lost 4 bases, J lost 7 bases, and 14 bases lay in between. Germline-derived CDR1 and CDR2 are LNHDA and SQIVND (reference sequence). The sample was peripheral blood, taken on day 0 of AZD1222 vaccination. The TCR originated in an adult in good health. The rearrangement uses TRBV19 and TRBJ2-7; D perhaps matches TRBD1 (6 bases). The CDR3 here is CASSTTGSWEQYF. The CDR3 DNA reads as TGTGCCAGTAGTACGACAGGAAGCTGGGAGCAGTACTTC.